The 23 T cell receptor beta chains below come from one sample, sequenced in a study of T cell clonality in common variable immunodeficiency. Produced via immunoSEQ multiplex PCR; TCRdb's table is partial and in-frame only. The data show about 42,000 clones, with none appearing a single time. The sample consisted of peripheral blood mononuclear cells. The receptor source for this set is a person between 18 and 75 years old in good health.

This clone was seen ten or more times. The read stops 3 residues short of the end of the CDR3; the missing end is completed from the germline J gene. The V call is TRBV5-1, the J call TRBJ2-1; TRBD2 is a possible D gene (6 bases). The CDR3 spans 15 residues. Germline CDR1 reads SGHRS; CDR2 reads YFSETQ. Trimming took off 4 bases at V and 9 bases at J, with 20 bases between the two ends. CDR3 sequence reads: CASSIGTPGEGEQFF. The covered CDR3 bases are TGCGCCAGCAGCATCGGGACTCCCGGAGAGGGTGAG.

The table lists this clone with a few counts. The read gets to within 3 residues of the CDR3 end, and the germline J gene fills in the rest. J is TRBJ2-7 and V is TRBV25-1, with TRBD1 matching 9 bases. The CDR3 length is 16 residues. V shed 7 bases, J shed 0 bases, and the junction held 10 bases outside the gene matches. Germline CDR1 is MGHDK and CDR2 is SYGVNS. The DNA read from the CDR3 is TGTGCCAGCACACCCACCGGGACAGGGAGCTCCTACGAG. Its protein product is CASTPTGTGSSYE. The entire CDR3 protein reads CASTPTGTGSSYEQYF.

The sample holds many counts of this clone. Incomplete CDR3 DNA: TGTGCCAGCAGCTTATACAGGGAGGCCGGGGAG. Protein: CASSLYREAGE. The complete CDR3 sequence is CASSLYREAGELFF. This chain links TRBV5-6 with TRBJ2-2; D tentatively fits TRBD1 or TRBD2 (6 bases each). The CDR3 end lies 3 residues beyond the end of the read and is filled in from the germline J gene. With 2 bases removed from V and 6 bases from J, the gap between germline ends came to 11 bases. This CDR3 comprises 14 residues. The germline gives CDR1 SGHDT, CDR2 YYEEEE.

Turning to this clone: The DNA ends 3 residues before the CDR3 does, and the rest of the CDR3 is filled in from the germline J gene. The V gene is TRBV20-1, the J gene TRBJ2-3, with 8 positions matching TRBD2. The CDR3 length is 15 residues. In germline, CDR1 is DFQATT, CDR2 SNEGSKA (reference sequence). CDR3 DNA (partial): TGCAGTGCTCCCCTAGGCGGGGGGCTCCAAGAGACG. Amino acids: CSAPLGGGLQET. The CDR3 reads in full as CSAPLGGGLQETQYF.

There are many counts of this clone. The CDR3 end lies 3 residues beyond the end of the read and is filled in from the germline J gene. V gene TRBV20-1 combines with J gene TRBJ2-7; 11 bases are a match to TRBD2. Per the germline V gene, CDR1 is DFQATT and CDR2 is SNEGSKA (reference sequence). After removal of 3 bases from V and 5 bases from J, the junction contained 3 bases not matched to a gene. This CDR3 is 13 amino acids long. The CDR3 sequence is CSARTSGINEQYF. The sequenced part of the CDR3 DNA is TGCAGTGCTAGGACTAGCGGGATCAACGAG.

This clone was counted at least ten times. The CDR3 end falls 3 residues outside the read, so it is completed with the germline J gene. V is TRBV19 and J is TRBJ1-6; 8 nucleotides match TRBD1. The germline V gene encodes CDR1 LNHDA and CDR2 SQIVND (reference sequence). The junction had 4 bases not matched to a gene; V was cut back by 5 bases and J by 10 bases. The length of the CDR3 is 13 residues. Partial CDR3 DNA: TGTGCCAGTAGTGGACAGGGAGGCTCACCC. It specifies CASSGQGGSP. The CDR3 as a whole reads CASSGQGGSPLHF.

At least ten counts were recorded for this clone. The identical CDR3 is also encoded by other nucleotide sequences in the sample. CDR3 sequence: CASSISEKLFF. CDR3 DNA, as far as it was read: TGTGCCAGTAGTATCTCGGAAAAA. The V gene is TRBV19, the J gene TRBJ1-4; D uncertain. From the germline J gene comes the end of the CDR3, since the read stops 3 residues before it. V shed 3 bases and J shed 8 bases, with 4 bases lying between them. Germline CDR1 reads LNHDA; CDR2 reads SQIVND (reference sequence). The CDR3 runs 11 residues. Full variable domain (missing parts from reference TRBV19 and TRBJ1-4): DGGITQSPKYLFRKEGQNVTLSCEQNLNHDAMYWYRQDPGQGLRLIYYSQIVNDFQKGDIAEGYSVSREKKESFPLTVTSAQKNPTAFYLCASSISEKLFFGSGTQLSVL.

This clone was seen repeatedly, ten times or more. The read finishes 3 residues shy of the CDR3 end, and the germline J gene is used to complete it. This chain links TRBV20-1 with TRBJ2-3; 9 positions agree with TRBD1. The CDR3 is 12 residues long. Germline V lookup: CDR1 DFQATT, CDR2 SNEGSKA (reference sequence). The chain's CDR3 is CSAREGQGSQYF. The sequenced part of the CDR3 DNA is TGCAGTGCTAGAGAGGGACAGGGCTCG.

This clone was found a few times. A read error may produce the germline difference seen at one junction end. The read terminates 3 residues before the CDR3 end, so the remaining end is supplied by the germline J gene. The chain uses TRBV7-9 and TRBJ1-2, with TRBD1 as a possible D gene (5 bases). Germline CDR1 and CDR2: SEHNR and FQNEAQ (reference sequence). The CDR3 totals 13 residues. The CDR3 spells CGSGLDGGYGYTF. Incomplete CDR3 DNA: TGTGGCAGCGGCTTAGACGGGGGTTATGGC. The variable domain in full, with the rest retrieved from reference TRBV7-9 and TRBJ1-2, is DTGVSQNPRHKITKRGQNVTFRCDPISEHNRLYWYRQTLGQGPEFLTYFQNEAQLEKSRLLSDRFSAERPKGSFSTLEIQRTEQGDSAMYLCGSGLDGGYGYTFGSGTRLTVV.

This clone was found many times. The CDR3 is cut off 3 residues early in the read; its end comes from the germline J gene. The rearrangement links TRBV29-1 to TRBJ2-5; 7 bases match TRBD2. CDR3 length: 14 residues. Trimming removed 3 bases from V and 5 bases from J; junction bases left unmatched: 9. The germline V gene has CDR1 SQVTM and CDR2 ANQGSEA. CDR3 DNA, as far as it was read: TGCAGCGTTGAGTTAGCGGGTACGAGGGAGACC. The encoded protein is CSVELAGTRET. The entire CDR3 protein reads CSVELAGTRETQYF. Supplemented by reference TRBV29-1 and TRBJ2-5, the full variable domain reads SAVISQKPSRDICQRGTSLTIQCQVDSQVTMMFWYRQQPGQSLTLIATANQGSEATYESGFVIDKFPISRPNLTFSTLTVSNMSPEDSSIYLCSVELAGTRETQYFGPGTRLLVL.

The table lists this clone with many counts. The DNA ends 3 residues before the CDR3 does, and the rest of the CDR3 is filled in from the germline J gene. The chain uses TRBV30 and TRBJ2-3; a possible D gene is TRBD1 (6 bases). The CDR3 has 10 residues. Germline CDR1 is GTSNPN and CDR2 is SVGIG (reference sequence). The CDR3 here is CACFGTPQYF. Partial CDR3 DNA: TGTGCCTGCTTCGGGACACCG.

This clone has at least ten counts. The read finishes 3 residues shy of the CDR3 end, and the germline J gene is used to complete it. This sequence joins TRBV29-1 and TRBJ1-1; no clear D gene. V lost 5 bases and J 6 bases, leaving 7 bases between the germline ends. Germline CDR1 reads SQVTM; CDR2 reads ANQGSEA. CDR3 length: 10 residues. This chain's CDR3 is CSVSSSEAFF. CDR3 DNA (partial): TGCAGCGTTTCCTCGTCTGAA. Full variable domain (outside the CDR3, taken from reference TRBV29-1 and TRBJ1-1): SAVISQKPSRDICQRGTSLTIQCQVDSQVTMMFWYRQQPGQSLTLIATANQGSEATYESGFVIDKFPISRPNLTFSTLTVSNMSPEDSSIYLCSVSSSEAFFGQGTRLTVV.

This clone appeared many times. The sequenced fragment ends 3 residues before the CDR3 boundary, so the rest is inferred from the germline J gene. J is TRBJ1-4 and V is TRBV12-3 or TRBV12-4; D perhaps matches TRBD1 (5 bases). Deletions cut 7 bases from V and 10 bases from J, with 16 bases between. This CDR3 comprises 13 residues. Incomplete CDR3 DNA: TGTGCCAGCACCTCCGGGGGGACCGGAAAA. Its protein is CASTSGGTGK. The entire CDR3 is CASTSGGTGKLFF.

To note about this clone: The CDR3 extends 3 residues past the end of the read, so its final part is completed from the germline J gene. The J gene is TRBJ1-2, the V gene TRBV2; tentatively, D is TRBD1 (6 bases). The CDR3 has 13 residues. CDR1 is SNHLY and CDR2 is FYNNEI in the germline V gene. CDR3 bases read: TGTGCCAGCAGTGAAAAACAGGGAGGCGGC. Its translation is CASSEKQGGG. The entire CDR3 protein reads CASSEKQGGGYTF.

There are many counts of this clone. The CDR3 is cut off 3 residues early in the read; its end comes from the germline J gene. J is TRBJ2-1 and V is TRBV30; 8 nucleotides agree with TRBD2. Germline CDR1 and CDR2: GTSNPN and SVGIG (reference sequence). V shed 3 bases, J shed 5 bases, and the junction held 12 bases outside the gene matches. CDR3 length: 16 amino acids. CDR3 bases read: TGTGCCTGGAGGTCGGGGTACGGGAGGGCGAACAATGAG. As protein: CAWRSGYGRANNE. In full, the CDR3 reads CAWRSGYGRANNEQFF. The full variable domain, rest sourced from reference TRBV30 and TRBJ2-1, is SQTIHQWPATLVQPVGSPLSLECTVEGTSNPNLYWYRQAAGRGLQLLFYSVGIGQISSEVPQNLSASRPQDRQFILSSKKLLLSDSGFYLCAWRSGYGRANNEQFFGPGTRLTVL.

There are many counts of this clone. The CDR3 goes on 3 residues after the read ends, and that part is filled in from the germline J gene. The rearrangement joins TRBV20-1 to TRBJ2-1; 7 bases line up with TRBD2. The CDR3 runs 14 residues. CDR1 is DFQATT and CDR2 is SNEGSKA in the germline V gene (reference sequence). V dropped 3 bases and J dropped 1; count of bases not matched to a gene: 3. CDR3 sequence: CSARGSGSYNEQFF. The DNA read from the CDR3 is TGCAGTGCTAGGGGTAGCGGGTCCTACAATGAG.

This clone was detected ten times or more. The observed sequence ends 3 residues before the CDR3 terminus, with the missing tail filled in from the germline J gene. The chain carries TRBV5-1 and TRBJ2-5, with 7 bases that match TRBD1. The CDR3 extends over 14 amino acids. CDR1 is SGHRS, CDR2 YFSETQ, per germline. V lost 0 bases, J lost 2 bases, and 1 base stayed unmatched. CDR3 loop: CASSLGRGQETQYF. The sequenced CDR3 bases are TGCGCCAGCAGCTTGGGCAGGGGGCAAGAGACC.

In its sample, this clone was seen many times. Read data end 3 residues before the CDR3 end; the end is taken from the germline J gene. V usage is TRBV5-4 and J usage is TRBJ2-7; 7 nucleotides agree with TRBD2. This CDR3 spans 15 amino acids. Per germline, CDR1 SGHNT and CDR2 YYREEE (reference sequence). The V segment lost 2 bases and the J segment 2 bases; nucleotides outside the gene matches: 7. The CDR3 bases that were read are TGTGCCAGCAGCTTAGGAGCGGGGTTCCCCTACGAG. This encodes CASSLGAGFPYE. The full CDR3 reads CASSLGAGFPYEQYF.

This clone was seen repeatedly, ten times or more. The CDR3 end falls 3 residues outside the read, so it is completed with the germline J gene. The V and J genes are TRBV14 and TRBJ1-6, with a weak D call TRBD1 (5 bases). Between the trimmed V and J ends, which lost 5 bases and 6 bases, there was a span of 20 bases. CDR1 and CDR2 from the germline V gene are SGHDN and FVKESK. The length of the CDR3 is 17 residues. CDR3 DNA, as far as it was read: TGTGCCAGCAGCAGATACGGAGGGGCACAACCTAATTCACCC. Translation gives CASSRYGGAQPNSP. The complete CDR3 reads CASSRYGGAQPNSPLHF.

Sample share makes this clone medium-sized (0.01 to 0.1%). The read finishes 3 residues shy of the CDR3 end, and the germline J gene is used to complete it. This chain joins TRBV5-1 and TRBJ2-3, with 7 bases fitting TRBD2. The CDR3 is 13 amino acids. Trimming took 9 bases from V and 6 from J; bases not matched to a gene: 10. CDR1 and CDR2 (germline): SGHRS, YFSETQ. CDR3 amino acids: CATQPAGTDTQYF. The CDR3 DNA, read in part, is TGCGCCACTCAACCAGCGGGAACGGATACG.

This clone was seen repeatedly, ten times or more. The CDR3 end lies 3 residues beyond the end of the read and is filled in from the germline J gene. V gene TRBV19 combines with J gene TRBJ1-2, with 9 bases that match TRBD1. Germline V lookup: CDR1 LNHDA, CDR2 SQIVND (reference sequence). V lost 5 bases and J lost 4; bases outside the gene matches: 5. The CDR3 contains 14 residues. CDR3 DNA, as far as it was read: TGTGCCAGTAGTTACCAGGACAGGGGCTATGGC. The encoded protein is CASSYQDRGYG. The whole CDR3 sequence reads CASSYQDRGYGYTF. The variable domain in full, completed from reference TRBV19 and TRBJ1-2, reads DGGITQSPKYLFRKEGQNVTLSCEQNLNHDAMYWYRQDPGQGLRLIYYSQIVNDFQKGDIAEGYSVSREKKESFPLTVTSAQKNPTAFYLCASSYQDRGYGYTFGSGTRLTVV.

This clone was counted at least ten times. The read falls 3 residues short of the CDR3 end, and the missing part is taken from the germline J gene. This chain joins TRBV5-1 and TRBJ2-3, with D uncertain. The CDR3 is 15 residues long. Germline V lookup: CDR1 SGHRS, CDR2 YFSETQ. The V and J ends lost 2 bases and 0 bases respectively, with 10 bases between them. CDR3 bases read: TGCGCCAGCAGCTTCGACACGCCTAGCACAGATACG. This sequence encodes CASSFDTPSTDT. The whole CDR3 reads CASSFDTPSTDTQYF.

This clone appeared many times. The read stops 3 residues short of the end of the CDR3; the missing end is completed from the germline J gene. V gene TRBV13 combines with J gene TRBJ2-3, with D possibly TRBD2 on 6 matching bases. V was pared by 5 bases and J by 2 bases, with 17 bases between. This CDR3 comprises 16 residues. The germline gives CDR1 PRHDT, CDR2 FYEKMQ (reference sequence). The sequenced part of the CDR3 DNA is TGTGCCAGCAGCGCCGAGAGGGACTCATACACAGATACG. Its protein is CASSAERDSYTDT. The CDR3 as a whole reads CASSAERDSYTDTQYF.